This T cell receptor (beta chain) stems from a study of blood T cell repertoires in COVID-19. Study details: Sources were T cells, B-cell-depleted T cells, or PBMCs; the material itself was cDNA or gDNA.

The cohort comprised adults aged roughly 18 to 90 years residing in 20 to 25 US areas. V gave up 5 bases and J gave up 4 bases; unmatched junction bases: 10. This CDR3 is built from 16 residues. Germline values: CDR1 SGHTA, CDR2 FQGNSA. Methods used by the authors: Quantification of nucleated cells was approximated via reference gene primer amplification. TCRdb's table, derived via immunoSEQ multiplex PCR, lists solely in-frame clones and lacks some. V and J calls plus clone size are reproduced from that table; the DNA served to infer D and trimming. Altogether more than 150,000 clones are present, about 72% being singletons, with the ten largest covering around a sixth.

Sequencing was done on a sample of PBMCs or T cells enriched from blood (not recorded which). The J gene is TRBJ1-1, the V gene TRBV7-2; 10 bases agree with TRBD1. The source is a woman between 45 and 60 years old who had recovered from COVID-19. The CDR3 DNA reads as TGTGCCAGCAGCCTCTCGGGACAGGGGTTTCGCACTGAAGCTTTCTTT. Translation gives CASSLSGQGFRTEAFF.